The 8 T cell receptor beta chains in this list originate from one sample, sequenced in a study of blood T cell repertoires in COVID-19. Sequencing was performed with immunoSEQ multiplex PCR; in TCRdb, only in-frame clones are kept and a portion is missing. The sample has about 150,000 clones; approximately 79% are singletons. The material sequenced was PBMCs or T cells enriched from blood (not recorded which). These receptors came from a man aged 50-59 years who had recovered from COVID-19.

This clone was detected only once. V gene TRBV7-8 combines with J gene TRBJ1-6; no clear D gene. The CDR3 is made up of 16 amino acids. The germline V and J ends were trimmed by 1 base and 1 base, with 8 bases remaining between them. Germline-derived CDR1 and CDR2 are SGHVS and FQNEAQ. DNA for the CDR3: TGTGCCAGCAGCTTAGGCGAGGGTTCCTATAATTCACCCCTCCACTTT. It translates to CASSLGEGSYNSPLHF.

The chain employs TRBV29-1 and TRBJ1-1; D remains ambiguous. Trimming removed 0 bases at V and 1 base at J, with 9 bases between. The length of the CDR3 is 14 residues. Germline V gene lookup returns CDR1 SQVTM and CDR2 ANQGSEA. This chain's CDR3 is CSVEERGPNTEAFF. The CDR3 DNA follows: TGCAGCGTTGAAGAGCGGGGTCCGAACACTGAAGCTTTCTTT.

The rearrangement uses TRBV11-3 and TRBJ2-1; 8 bases match TRBD1. CDR1 SGHNT and CDR2 YENEEA come from the germline V gene. After removal of 2 bases from V and 7 bases from J, the junction contained 1 base not matched to a gene. CDR3 size: 13 residues. The CDR3 loop reads CASSLQGANEQFF. DNA for the CDR3: TGTGCCAGCAGCTTACAGGGGGCTAATGAGCAGTTCTTC.

This clone was found a few times. The chain couples TRBV18 to TRBJ1-5; TRBD1 might be the D (6 bases). V was pared by 6 bases and J by 8 bases, with 14 bases between. Germline V gives CDR1 KGHSH, CDR2 LQKENI. There are 13 residues in the CDR3. The CDR3 DNA sequence: TGTGCCAGCTCCCTCAGGGGCGCAAAGCCCCAGCATTTT. Protein sequence: CASSLRGAKPQHF. Full variable domain (outside the CDR3, taken from reference TRBV18 and TRBJ1-5): NAGVMQNPRHLVRRRGQEARLRCSPMKGHSHVYWYRQLPEEGLKFMVYLQKENIIDESGMPKERFSAEFPKEGPSILRIQQVVRGDSAAYFCASSLRGAKPQHFGDGTRLSIL.

The J gene is TRBJ2-7, the V gene TRBV20-1; D gene ambiguous. The ends were cut back, 3 bases at V and 5 bases at J, with 8 bases in the middle. The CDR3 length is 11 residues. Germline V gives CDR1 DFQATT, CDR2 SNEGSKA (reference sequence). In DNA form, the CDR3 reads TGCAGTGCTAGTTCTGGGCACGAGCAGTACTTC. Residues: CSASSGHEQYF.

The chain recombines TRBV27 with TRBJ2-7, with no clear D. CDR1 and CDR2 from the germline V gene are MNHEY and SMNVEV (reference sequence). This CDR3 is 13 amino acids long. The V gene lost 5 bases and the J gene lost 4 bases, with 12 bases spanning the gap. CDR3 loop: CASSPKTGYEQYF. CDR3 in DNA: TGTGCCAGCAGTCCGAAGACGGGTTACGAGCAGTACTTC.

The J gene is TRBJ1-1, the V gene TRBV5-1; possibly TRBD1 for D (5 bases). Germline V gives CDR1 SGHRS, CDR2 YFSETQ. The CDR3 is 14 amino acids. Trimming removed 0 bases from V and 3 bases from J, with 9 bases in between. The CDR3 reads CASSLDGADTEAFF. Here the CDR3 DNA reads TGCGCCAGCAGCTTGGATGGGGCTGACACTGAAGCTTTCTTT.

This clone has more than one count but fewer than ten. The chain combines TRBV7-6 with TRBJ2-2, with TRBD2 matching over 7 bases. Germline V gene data show CDR1 as SGHVS and CDR2 as FNYEAQ. The CDR3 sequence is 15 residues long. Losses at the gene ends were 4 bases for V and 4 bases for J; bases not matched to a gene: 6. CDR3 DNA sequence: TGTGCCAGCAGCTATGGGACTACCCTCACCGGGGAGCTGTTTTTT. Its protein is CASSYGTTLTGELFF.